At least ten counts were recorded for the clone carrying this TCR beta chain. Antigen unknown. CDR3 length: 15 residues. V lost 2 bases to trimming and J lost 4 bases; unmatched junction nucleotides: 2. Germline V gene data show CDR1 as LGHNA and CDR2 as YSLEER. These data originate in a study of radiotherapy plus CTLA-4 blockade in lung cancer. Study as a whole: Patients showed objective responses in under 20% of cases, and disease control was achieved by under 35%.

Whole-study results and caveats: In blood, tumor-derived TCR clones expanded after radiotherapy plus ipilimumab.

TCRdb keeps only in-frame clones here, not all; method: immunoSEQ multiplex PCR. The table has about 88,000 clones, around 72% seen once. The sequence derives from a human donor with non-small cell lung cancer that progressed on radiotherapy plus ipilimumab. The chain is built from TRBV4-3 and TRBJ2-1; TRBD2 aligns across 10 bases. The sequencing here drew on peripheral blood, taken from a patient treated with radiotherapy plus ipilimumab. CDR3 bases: TGCGCCAGCAGCCAAACTAGCGGGAATTACAATGAGCAGTTCTTC. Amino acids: CASSQTSGNYNEQFF.